The 22 T cell receptor beta chains in this list originate from one sample, sequenced in a study of blood T cells in healthy people across ages (dated by TCRdb to the mid-2010s). Library construction relied on 5' RACE. The data were produced on an Illumina HiSeq 2500. A second about 7 to 11 cycle PCR used a sample-barcoded 5' primer and a J-beta primer mix. The public reads were run again by TCRdb, first through fastp at Q25 and then through MiXCR, and only productive beta chains were kept. Rows merge per CDR3 protein into single entries with the most common DNA and genes. This sample holds about 1 million distinct CDR3 sequences; 35% to 50% were observed only once. The top ten constitute approximately 17% of the sample. Sequenced material: blood. Receptors were obtained from a woman aged 60-70 years in good health.

The chain carries TRBV29-1 and TRBJ2-3, with TRBD2 matching over 9 bases. V dropped 7 bases and J dropped 6; count of bases not matched to a gene: 5. Germline V CDR1 and CDR2: SQVTM, ANQGSEA. CDR3 length: 12 amino acids. CDR3 residues: CSGREGPDTQYF. The CDR3 bases are TGCAGCGGGCGGGAGGGCCCCGATACGCAGTATTTT.

J is TRBJ2-1 and V is TRBV5-1; D is possibly TRBD2 (5 bases). The germline gives CDR1 SGHRS, CDR2 YFSETQ. The CDR3 extends over 15 amino acids. Between the trimmed V and J ends, which lost 5 bases and 5 bases, there was a span of 17 bases. The CDR3 sequence is CASSFSDPSDNEQFF. The CDR3 region has the DNA TGCGCCAGCAGTTTTAGCGACCCTTCCGACAATGAGCAGTTCTTC.

In its sample, this clonotype was seen a few times. The chain combines TRBV25-1 with TRBJ2-1; 7 positions agree with TRBD1. CDR1 and CDR2 from the germline V gene are MGHDK and SYGVNS. Germline trimming cut 4 bases from V and 0 bases from J; bases unmatched to any gene: 3. The CDR3 is made up of 15 amino acids. The CDR3 DNA reads TGTGCCAGCAGTGCGACAGGGAGCTCCTACAATGAGCAGTTCTTC. Protein: CASSATGSSYNEQFF.

The rearrangement links TRBV12-3 or TRBV12-4 to TRBJ2-1, with 10 bases that match TRBD2. With 7 bases clipped from V and 7 bases from J, the junction kept 4 bases outside the gene matches. The CDR3 consists of 13 residues. The CDR3 spells CASIGLADNEQFF. The CDR3 bases are TGTGCCAGCATCGGACTAGCGGATAATGAGCAGTTCTTC.

The J gene is TRBJ2-1, the V gene TRBV29-1; a weak D match, TRBD1 (6 bases). V dropped 0 bases and J dropped 4 bases, with 7 bases sitting between them. Germline V gene lookup returns CDR1 SQVTM and CDR2 ANQGSEA. This CDR3 has 13 amino acids. The CDR3 here is CSVEEQGYNEQFF. The CDR3 nucleotides are TGCAGCGTTGAAGAACAGGGATACAATGAGCAGTTCTTC.

The chain has TRBV11-2 and TRBJ2-1; 8 nucleotides align to TRBD2. Trimming removed 4 bases from V and 7 bases from J; junction bases left unmatched: 9. The CDR3 covers 15 residues. In germline, CDR1 is SGHAT, CDR2 FQNNGV. Here the CDR3 DNA reads TGTGCCAGCAGCTCCCGACTAGCGACCGAGAATGAGCAGTTCTTC. It codes for CASSSRLATENEQFF. Together with reference TRBV11-2 and TRBJ2-1, the CDR3 gives the full variable domain: EAGVAQSPRYKIIEKRQSVAFWCNPISGHATLYWYQQILGQGPKLLIQFQNNGVVDDSQLPKDRFSAERLKGVDSTLKIQPAKLEDSAVYLCASSSRLATENEQFFGPGTRLTVL.

This clonotype was observed many times. V and J are TRBV28 and TRBJ2-7; D unresolved. Germline CDR1 MDHEN, CDR2 SYDVKM. Between the trimmed V and J ends, which lost 6 bases and 4 bases, there was a span of 13 bases. CDR3 size: 13 residues. The CDR3: CASSRIRRYEQYF. The CDR3 DNA follows: TGTGCCAGCAGCCGAATCCGAAGGTACGAGCAGTACTTC. Complete variable domain (other parts from reference TRBV28 and TRBJ2-7): DVKVTQSSRYLVKRTGEKVFLECVQDMDHENMFWYRQDPGLGLRLIYFSYDVKMKEKGDIPEGYSVSREKKERFSLILESASTNQTSMYLCASSRIRRYEQYFGPGTRLTVT.

The chain carries TRBV7-9 and TRBJ2-3, with TRBD2 identical over 13 bases. This CDR3 is built from 17 residues. Losses at the gene ends were 5 bases for V and 2 bases for J; bases not matched to a gene: 7. The germline CDR1 and CDR2 sequences are SEHNR and FQNEAQ (reference sequence). CDR3 nucleotide sequence: TGTGCCAGCAGCAGAGCCGGGACTAGCGGGACCACAGATACGCAGTATTTT. It yields the protein CASSRAGTSGTTDTQYF.

The chain uses TRBV7-9 and TRBJ2-5, with a weak D call TRBD1 (6 bases). V was clipped by 5 bases and J by 5 bases, with 12 bases between them. Per germline, CDR1 SEHNR and CDR2 FQNEAQ (reference sequence). CDR3 length equals 13 residues. Written as DNA, the CDR3 is TGTGCCAGCAGCGTGGACAGTCGGGAGACCCAGTACTTC. It is translated as CASSVDSRETQYF.

The sample holds many counts of this clonotype. V gene TRBV25-1 combines with J gene TRBJ1-4; TRBD1 might be the D (5 bases). CDR3 length equals 13 residues. V was cut by 6 bases and J by 4 bases, with 9 bases left in between. CDR1 is MGHDK, CDR2 SYGVNS, per germline. CDR3 in amino acids: CASRRGVNEKLFF. CDR3 DNA: TGTGCCAGCAGACGAGGGGTTAATGAAAAACTGTTTTTT.

This clonotype was counted only a few times. The chain has TRBV12-3 or TRBV12-4 and TRBJ2-7; D gene uncertain. This CDR3 contains 14 residues. Deletions cut 0 bases from V and 6 bases from J, with 12 bases between. The DNA of the CDR3 is TGTGCCAGCAGTTTAGCGGGATCTCTTTCCGAGCAGTACTTC. As protein: CASSLAGSLSEQYF.

This clonotype was seen a handful of times. The chain is built from TRBV4-1 and TRBJ2-2; 10 bases fit TRBD1. Trimming removed 0 bases from V and 9 bases from J; junction bases left unmatched: 1. Germline assignment: CDR1 MGHRA and CDR2 YSYEKL. The length of the CDR3 is 14 residues. CDR3 loop: CASSQETGGRELFF. CDR3 sequence (DNA): TGCGCCAGCAGCCAAGAGACAGGGGGCAGGGAGCTGTTTTTT.

This chain links TRBV19 with TRBJ2-3; 9 positions match TRBD1. Trimming removed 3 bases from V and 4 bases from J; junction bases left unmatched: 11. Looked up from germline, CDR1 is LNHDA and CDR2 is SQIVND (reference sequence). The CDR3 spans 17 residues. The CDR3 protein is CASSIQGQGILADTQYF. The CDR3 DNA reads as TGTGCCAGTAGTATTCAGGGACAGGGAATTTTGGCAGATACGCAGTATTTT.

This clonotype showed up just a few times. It may be a read error: a sequence one base away is much more abundant. The chain recombines TRBV27 with TRBJ2-1; 9 nucleotides align to TRBD2. Gene TRBJ2-7 matches the end of the DNA better, so the J call may be wrong. This CDR3 region has 15 residues. The germline V gene encodes CDR1 MNHEY and CDR2 SMNVEV (reference sequence). The CDR3 nucleotides read TGTGCCAGCAGAATAGCGGGGGCCTCCTACAATGAGCAGTACTTC. It specifies CASRIAGASYNEQYF.

The chain joins TRBV28 to TRBJ2-7; D remains unclear. The CDR3 loop spans 14 amino acids. Per germline, CDR1 MDHEN and CDR2 SYDVKM. V was clipped by 5 bases and J by 6 bases, with 17 bases between them. CDR3 sequence reads: CASSTSRKGTEQYF. The CDR3 coding sequence is TGTGCCAGCAGTACCAGCCGCAAGGGTACCGAGCAGTACTTC.

This clonotype was observed a handful of times. The chain links TRBV20-1 to TRBJ2-7; 9 bases agree with TRBD2. CDR3 length equals 17 residues. The germline CDR1 and CDR2 sequences are DFQATT and SNEGSKA (reference sequence). The ends lost 1 base at V and 2 bases at J; junction bases unmatched: 12. The DNA for the CDR3 is TGCAGTGCTAGAGGTGCAGGGCTAGCGGGATCTACCTACGAGCAGTACTTC. Translating gives CSARGAGLAGSTYEQYF.

The rearrangement links TRBV5-1 to TRBJ1-2; 10 bases line up with TRBD1. This CDR3 region has 14 residues. J gave up 7 bases and V 4 bases, and 7 bases lay outside the gene matches. Looked up from germline, CDR1 is SGHRS and CDR2 is YFSETQ. The CDR3 nucleotides read TGCGCCAGCAGCCAGACAGGGGGCGGCTGTGGCTACACCTTC. This sequence encodes CASSQTGGGCGYTF.

This clonotype was counted a single time. The rearrangement joins TRBV15 to TRBJ2-5; TRBD2 is a possible D gene (6 bases). V lost 3 bases to trimming and J lost 1 base, with 9 bases between them. This CDR3 spans 14 amino acids. Looked up from germline, CDR1 is LNHNV and CDR2 is YYDKDF (reference sequence). In DNA, the CDR3 is TGTGCCACCAGCAGTGGGACTGGCCAAGAGACCCAGTACTTC. This gives the protein CATSSGTGQETQYF.

This clonotype was observed a handful of times. The V call is TRBV14, the J call TRBJ1-6; D is possibly TRBD1 (5 bases). Trimming shortened V by 4 bases and J by 10 bases, and 17 bases separated the two germline ends. Germline V lookup: CDR1 SGHDN, CDR2 FVKESK. The CDR3 spans 15 residues. As DNA, the CDR3 is TGTGCCAGCAGCCCATACGGGGGTATGGGATCACCCCTCCACTTT. Translation: CASSPYGGMGSPLHF.

This clonotype occurred a few times. The rearrangement joins TRBV25-1 to TRBJ1-2; possibly TRBD1 for D (5 bases). Germline-derived CDR1 and CDR2 are MGHDK and SYGVNS. The CDR3 is 13 residues long. Trimming removed 7 bases at V and 4 bases at J, with 13 bases between. The chain's CDR3 is CASKQQGVYGYTF. The CDR3 DNA follows: TGTGCCAGCAAACAGCAGGGAGTCTATGGCTACACCTTC.

The CDR3 protein is CASSPERERTYEQYF. The CDR3 coding sequence is TGTGCCAGCTCACCTGAGCGGGAGAGAACCTACGAGCAGTACTTC. This rearrangement joins TRBV18 to TRBJ2-7; 8 nucleotides align to TRBD2. The CDR3 spans 15 residues. From germline, CDR1 is KGHSH and CDR2 LQKENI. The V segment lost 3 bases and the J segment 2 bases; nucleotides outside the gene matches: 6.

This clonotype was counted between two and nine times. The chain joins TRBV29-1 to TRBJ1-2; D call uncertain. The CDR3 spans 12 residues. Germline CDR1 reads SQVTM; CDR2 reads ANQGSEA. V lost 5 bases, J lost 6 bases, and 13 bases lay in between. CDR3 DNA: TGCAGCGTTTCGGCAGTGGTTAATGGCTACACCTTC. Its protein is CSVSAVVNGYTF.